This T cell receptor beta chain was observed in a study of T cell repertoires in cytomegalovirus infection (dated by TCRdb to between 2019 and 2020). At the level of the whole study: Recently identified HLA-C-restricted CMV epitopes, whose presentation resists viral immunomodulation, were targeted by peptide stimulations together with well-studied HLA-B-restricted epitopes. Donor HLA type was relevant to the analysis, as public TCR beta signatures indicated carriage of CMV infection together with the matching HLA type. The full study reports these points: In both this cohort and an independent cohort of 350 or so donors, the cumulative frequency of public TCR beta family members distinguished carriers of CMV infection plus the relevant HLA type. The ex vivo response was dominated by HLA-C-restricted CMV-specific TCR beta clonotypes, which also provided the single most frequent clonotype in two of eight donors.

For sequencing, an Illumina HiSeq 1500 was employed. The public reads were reanalyzed by TCRdb: fastp trimming at Q25, MiXCR alignment, in-frame beta chains only. One record per CDR3 amino acid sequence lists the most common genes and DNA. The sample table lists roughly 920,000 distinct CDR3 sequences, roughly 31% of them with a count of one. The top ten clones comprise around 15% of the sample. The treatment or condition label, read with the paper, signifies: in vitro stimulation with specific CMV peptide epitopes to enrich CMV-specific T cells. Per the germline V gene, MDHEN is the CDR1 and SYDVKM is the CDR2. Counted from cysteine to phenylalanine, this CDR3 has 13 amino acids. CDR3 DNA only is kept here, 39 bases in frame from base 1. V and J lose 2 bases and 7 bases, and a span of 9 bases separates them. A remark on this clonotype: Its antigen is currently not known. No base qualities exist here, and no much larger clone lies one base off it.

The sequence was collected from a human donor in good health (CMV status not recorded). Some clones in this sample may be carry-over from other donors' samples. This receptor chain uses TRBV28 and TRBJ1-5, with the D gene call left open. Sequences were derived from cultured CD8+ T cells from PBMCs, sampled from culture after CMV antigen stimulation. For the CDR3, the sequence is CASSLIPGQPQHF. The bases read TGTGCCAGCAGTTTAATCCCGGGGCAGCCCCAGCATTTT.